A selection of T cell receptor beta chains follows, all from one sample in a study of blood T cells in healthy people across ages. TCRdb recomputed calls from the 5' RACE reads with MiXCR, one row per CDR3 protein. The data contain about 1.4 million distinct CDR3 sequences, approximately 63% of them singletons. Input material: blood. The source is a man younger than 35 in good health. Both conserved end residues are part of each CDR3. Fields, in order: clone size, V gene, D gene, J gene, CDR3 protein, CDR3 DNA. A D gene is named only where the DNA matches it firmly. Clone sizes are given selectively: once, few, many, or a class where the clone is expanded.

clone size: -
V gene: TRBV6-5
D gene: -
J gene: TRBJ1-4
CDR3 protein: CASGGRTEKLFF
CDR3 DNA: TGTGCCAGCGGGGGCAGGACGGAAAAACTGTTTTTT

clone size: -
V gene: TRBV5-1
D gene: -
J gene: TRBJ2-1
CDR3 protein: CASSSTGPAGQFF
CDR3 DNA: TGCGCCAGCAGCTCGACAGGTCCCGCGGGGCAGTTCTTC

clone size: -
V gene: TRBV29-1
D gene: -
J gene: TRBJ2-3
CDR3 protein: CSDGVDYSTDTQYF
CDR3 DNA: TGCAGCGACGGAGTGGACTACAGCACAGATACGCAGTATTTT

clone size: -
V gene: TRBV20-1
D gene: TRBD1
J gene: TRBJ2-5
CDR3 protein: CSARDGGQGIQETQYF
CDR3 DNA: TGCAGTGCTAGAGATGGTGGACAGGGAATACAAGAGACCCAGTACTTC

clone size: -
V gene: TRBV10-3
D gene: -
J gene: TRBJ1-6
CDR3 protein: CAISEASGRERPLHF
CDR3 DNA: TGTGCCATCAGTGAGGCATCCGGCAGGGAACGGCCCCTCCACTTT

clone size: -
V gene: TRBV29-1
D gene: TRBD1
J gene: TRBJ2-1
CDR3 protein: CSAMTGVGNEQFF
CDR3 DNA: TGCAGCGCCATGACAGGGGTTGGCAATGAGCAGTTCTTC

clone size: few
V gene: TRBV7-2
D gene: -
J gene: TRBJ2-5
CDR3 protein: CASSLWTSPPQETQYF
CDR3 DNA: TGTGCCAGCAGCTTATGGACCTCACCACCTCAAGAGACCCAGTACTTC

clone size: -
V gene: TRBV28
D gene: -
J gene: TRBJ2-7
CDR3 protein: CASSHHSYEQYF
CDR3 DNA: TGTGCCAGCAGCCATCACTCCTACGAGCAGTACTTC

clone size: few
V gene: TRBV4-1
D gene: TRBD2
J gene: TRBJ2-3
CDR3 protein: CASSLFSLAASTDTQYF
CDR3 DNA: TGCGCCAGCAGCCTATTCTCCCTAGCGGCGAGCACAGATACGCAGTATTTT

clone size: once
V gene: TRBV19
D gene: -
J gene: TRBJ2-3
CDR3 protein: CASSIQGGTGGTQYF
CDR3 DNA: TGTGCCAGTAGTATTCAGGGGGGAACTGGCGGTACACAGTATTTT

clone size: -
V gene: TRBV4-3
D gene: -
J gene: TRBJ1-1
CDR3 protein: CASSHRTWDGEAFF
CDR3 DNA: TGCGCCAGCAGCCACAGGACTTGGGACGGTGAAGCTTTCTTT

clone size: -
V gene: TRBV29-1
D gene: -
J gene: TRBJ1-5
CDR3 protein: CSVGGSRNQPQHF
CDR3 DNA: TGCAGCGTTGGAGGGAGCCGCAATCAGCCCCAGCATTTT

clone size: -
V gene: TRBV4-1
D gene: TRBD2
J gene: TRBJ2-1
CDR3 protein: CASSTLTTSGRNEQFF
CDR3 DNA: TGCGCCAGCAGCACTCTTACCACTAGCGGTCGGAATGAGCAGTTCTTC

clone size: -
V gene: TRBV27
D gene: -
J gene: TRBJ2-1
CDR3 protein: CASSLSPPGAPYNEQFF
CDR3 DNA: TGTGCCAGCAGTTTGTCCCCCCCGGGAGCCCCCTACAATGAGCAGTTCTTC

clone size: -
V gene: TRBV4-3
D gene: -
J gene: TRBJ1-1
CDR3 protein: CASSQFQSGTEAFF
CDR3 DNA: TGCGCCAGCAGCCAATTTCAGTCGGGCACTGAAGCTTTCTTT

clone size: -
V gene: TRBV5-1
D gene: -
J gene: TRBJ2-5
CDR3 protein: CASSLVGGRLQETQYF
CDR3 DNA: TGCGCCAGCAGCTTGGTAGGGGGACGGCTTCAAGAGACCCAGTACTTC

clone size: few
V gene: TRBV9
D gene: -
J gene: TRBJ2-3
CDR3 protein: CASSVGGLDDTDTQYF
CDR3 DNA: TGTGCCAGCAGCGTAGGTGGTCTAGACGACACAGATACGCAGTATTTT

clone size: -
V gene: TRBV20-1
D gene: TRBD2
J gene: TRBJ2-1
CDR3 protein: CSAGVPLAGNNEQFF
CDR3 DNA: TGCAGTGCTGGAGTACCACTAGCGGGAAACAATGAGCAGTTCTTC

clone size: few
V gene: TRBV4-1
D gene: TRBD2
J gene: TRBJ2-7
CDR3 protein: CASSQPPLGGTYEQYF
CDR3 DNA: TGCGCCAGCAGCCAACCCCCTTTGGGAGGGACCTACGAGCAGTACTTC

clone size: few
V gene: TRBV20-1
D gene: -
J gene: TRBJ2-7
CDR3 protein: CSARGPPRISYEQYF
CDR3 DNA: TGCAGTGCTAGAGGCCCCCCCAGGATCTCCTACGAGCAGTACTTC

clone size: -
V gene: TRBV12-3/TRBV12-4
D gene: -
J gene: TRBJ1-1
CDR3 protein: CASSLGATHAFF
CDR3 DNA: TGTGCCAGCAGTTTAGGGGCGACTCACGCTTTCTTT

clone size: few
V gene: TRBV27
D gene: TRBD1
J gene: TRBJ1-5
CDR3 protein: CASSLLGQRNQPQHF
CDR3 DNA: TGTGCCAGCAGTTTACTGGGACAGCGTAATCAGCCCCAGCATTTT

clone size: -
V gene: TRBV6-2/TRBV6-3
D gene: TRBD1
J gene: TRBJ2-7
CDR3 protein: CASSYGDRGFEQYF
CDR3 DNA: TGTGCCAGCAGTTACGGGGACAGGGGGTTCGAGCAGTACTTC

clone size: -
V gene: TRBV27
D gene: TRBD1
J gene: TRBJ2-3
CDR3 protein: CASSIGQAYTDTQYF
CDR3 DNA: TGTGCCAGCAGTATAGGACAGGCGTACACAGATACGCAGTATTTT

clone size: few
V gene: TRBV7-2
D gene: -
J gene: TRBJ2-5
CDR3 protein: CASSSGQLQETQYF
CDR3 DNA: TGTGCCAGCAGCTCGGGACAACTACAAGAGACCCAGTACTTC

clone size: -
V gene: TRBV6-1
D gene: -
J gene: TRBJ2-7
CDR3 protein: CASSFDWWQYF
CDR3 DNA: TGTGCCAGCAGTTTCGATTGGTGGCAGTACTTC

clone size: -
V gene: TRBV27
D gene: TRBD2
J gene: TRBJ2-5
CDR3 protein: CASSLGPGRGQETQYF
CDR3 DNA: TGTGCCAGCAGTTTGGGCCCGGGGCGGGGGCAAGAGACCCAGTACTTC

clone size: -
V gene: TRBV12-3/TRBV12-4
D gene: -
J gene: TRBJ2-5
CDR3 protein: CASSPIQGWEETQYF
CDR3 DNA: TGTGCCAGCAGTCCTATACAGGGTTGGGAGGAGACCCAGTACTTC

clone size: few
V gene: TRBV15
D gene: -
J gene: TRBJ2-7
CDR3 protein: CATSRDRGNRYEQYF
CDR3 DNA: TGTGCCACCAGCAGAGATCGTGGAAACAGGTACGAGCAGTACTTC

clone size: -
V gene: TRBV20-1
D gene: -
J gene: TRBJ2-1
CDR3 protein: CSVFGDGSNEQFF
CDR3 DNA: TGCAGTGTATTCGGAGACGGCTCCAATGAGCAGTTCTTC

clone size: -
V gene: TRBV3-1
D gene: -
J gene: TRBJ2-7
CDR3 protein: CASSQAGSEQYF
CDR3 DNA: TGTGCCAGCAGCCAAGCTGGGTCCGAGCAGTACTTC

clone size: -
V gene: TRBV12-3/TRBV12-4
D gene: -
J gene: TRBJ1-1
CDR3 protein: CASTIKANTEAFF
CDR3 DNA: TGTGCCAGCACCATAAAGGCGAACACTGAAGCTTTCTTT

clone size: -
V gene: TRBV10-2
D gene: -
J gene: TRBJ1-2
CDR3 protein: CASSVKGTNYGYTF
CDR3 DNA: TGCGCCAGCAGTGTTAAGGGGACTAACTATGGCTACACCTTC

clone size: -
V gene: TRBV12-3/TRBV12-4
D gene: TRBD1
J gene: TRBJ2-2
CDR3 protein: CASSSFAGTGNTGELFF
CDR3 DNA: TGTGCCAGCAGTTCCTTCGCCGGGACAGGGAACACCGGGGAGCTGTTTTTT

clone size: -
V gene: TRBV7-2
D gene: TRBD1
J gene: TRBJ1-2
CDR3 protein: CASSLRQGQGYGYTF
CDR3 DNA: TGTGCCAGCAGCTTACGTCAGGGACAGGGCTATGGCTACACCTTC

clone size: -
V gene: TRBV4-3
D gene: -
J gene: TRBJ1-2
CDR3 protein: CASSQESGALGYGYTF
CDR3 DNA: TGCGCCAGCAGCCAAGAGTCAGGGGCTCTTGGGTATGGCTACACCTTC

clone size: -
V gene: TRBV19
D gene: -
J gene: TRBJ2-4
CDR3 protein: CASSALLGHNEQYF
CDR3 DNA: TGTGCCAGTAGTGCCCTCTTGGGCCACAATGAGCAGTACTTC

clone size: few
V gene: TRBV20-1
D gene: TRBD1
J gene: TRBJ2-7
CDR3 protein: CSARDRYLSYEQYF
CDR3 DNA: TGCAGTGCTCGGGACAGGTACTTATCCTACGAGCAGTACTTC

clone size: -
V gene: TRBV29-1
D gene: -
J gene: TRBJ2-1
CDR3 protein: CSVAVANNEQFF
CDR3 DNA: TGCAGCGTTGCAGTGGCAAACAATGAGCAGTTCTTC

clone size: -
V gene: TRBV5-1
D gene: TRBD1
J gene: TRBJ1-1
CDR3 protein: CASSAPDRGGGTEAFF
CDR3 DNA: TGCGCCAGCAGCGCCCCCGACAGGGGCGGAGGCACTGAAGCTTTCTTT

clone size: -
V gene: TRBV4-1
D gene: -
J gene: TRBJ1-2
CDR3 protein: CASNQLFSYGYTF
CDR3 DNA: TGCGCCAGCAACCAACTTTTCAGCTATGGCTACACCTTC

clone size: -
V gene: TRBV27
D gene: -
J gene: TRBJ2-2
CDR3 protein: CASSSGQNTGELFF
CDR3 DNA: TGTGCCAGCAGTTCAGGACAGAACACCGGGGAGCTGTTTTTT

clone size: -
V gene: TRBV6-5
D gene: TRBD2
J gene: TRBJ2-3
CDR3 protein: CASSRLAFTDTQYF
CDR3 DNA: TGTGCCAGCAGCCGACTAGCTTTCACAGATACGCAGTATTTT

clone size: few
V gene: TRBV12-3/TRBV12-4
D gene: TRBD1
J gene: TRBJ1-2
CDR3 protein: CASSIRDSGNYGYTF
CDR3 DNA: TGTGCCAGCAGTATCCGGGACAGCGGTAACTATGGCTACACCTTC